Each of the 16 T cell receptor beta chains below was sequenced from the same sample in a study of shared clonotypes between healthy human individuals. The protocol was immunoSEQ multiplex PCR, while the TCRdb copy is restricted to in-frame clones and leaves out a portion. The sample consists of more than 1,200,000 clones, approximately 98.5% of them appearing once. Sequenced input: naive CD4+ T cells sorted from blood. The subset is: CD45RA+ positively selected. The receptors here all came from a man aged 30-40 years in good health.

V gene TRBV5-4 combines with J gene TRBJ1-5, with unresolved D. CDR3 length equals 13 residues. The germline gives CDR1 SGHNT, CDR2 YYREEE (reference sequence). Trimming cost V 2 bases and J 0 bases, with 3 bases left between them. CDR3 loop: CASSFDSNQPQHF. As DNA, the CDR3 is TGTGCCAGCAGCTTTGATAGCAATCAGCCCCAGCATTTT.

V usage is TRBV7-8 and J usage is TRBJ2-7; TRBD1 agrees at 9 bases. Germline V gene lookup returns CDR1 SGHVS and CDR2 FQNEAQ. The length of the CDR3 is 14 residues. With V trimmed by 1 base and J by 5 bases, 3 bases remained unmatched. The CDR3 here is CASSLEGDRDEQYF. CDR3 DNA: TGTGCCAGCAGCTTAGAGGGGGACAGGGACGAGCAGTACTTC.

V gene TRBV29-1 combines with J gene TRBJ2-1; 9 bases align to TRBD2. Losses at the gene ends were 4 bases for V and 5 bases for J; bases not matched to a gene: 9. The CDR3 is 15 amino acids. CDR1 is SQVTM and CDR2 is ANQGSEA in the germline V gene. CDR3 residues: CSVGGGVALDNEQFF. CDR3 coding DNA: TGCAGCGTTGGCGGGGGGGTAGCGCTCGACAATGAGCAGTTCTTC.

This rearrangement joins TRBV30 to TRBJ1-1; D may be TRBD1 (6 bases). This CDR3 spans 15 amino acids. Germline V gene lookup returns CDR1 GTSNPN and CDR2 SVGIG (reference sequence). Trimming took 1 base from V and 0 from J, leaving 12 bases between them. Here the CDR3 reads CAWSGGAKMNTEAFF. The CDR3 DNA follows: TGTGCCTGGAGTGGGGGGGCCAAAATGAACACTGAAGCTTTCTTT.

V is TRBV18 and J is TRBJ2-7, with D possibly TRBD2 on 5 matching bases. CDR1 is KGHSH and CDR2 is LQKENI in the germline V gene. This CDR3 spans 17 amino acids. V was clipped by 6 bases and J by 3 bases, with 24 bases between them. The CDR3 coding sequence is TGTGCCAGCTCCGCAATCTCGGGGAGTCCCTTCCACTACGAGCAGTACTTC. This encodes CASSAISGSPFHYEQYF. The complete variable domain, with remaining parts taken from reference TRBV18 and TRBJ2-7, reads NAGVMQNPRHLVRRRGQEARLRCSPMKGHSHVYWYRQLPEEGLKFMVYLQKENIIDESGMPKERFSAEFPKEGPSILRIQQVVRGDSAAYFCASSAISGSPFHYEQYFGPGTRLTVT.

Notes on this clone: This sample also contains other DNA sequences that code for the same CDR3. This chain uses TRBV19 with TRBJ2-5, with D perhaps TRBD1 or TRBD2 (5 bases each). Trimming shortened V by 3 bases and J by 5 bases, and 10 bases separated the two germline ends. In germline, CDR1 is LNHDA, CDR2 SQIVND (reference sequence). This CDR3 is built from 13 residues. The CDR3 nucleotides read TGTGCCAGTAGTATCTACGAGGGGGAGACCCAGTACTTC. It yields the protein CASSIYEGETQYF. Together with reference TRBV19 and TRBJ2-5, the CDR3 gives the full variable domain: DGGITQSPKYLFRKEGQNVTLSCEQNLNHDAMYWYRQDPGQGLRLIYYSQIVNDFQKGDIAEGYSVSREKKESFPLTVTSAQKNPTAFYLCASSIYEGETQYFGPGTRLLVL.

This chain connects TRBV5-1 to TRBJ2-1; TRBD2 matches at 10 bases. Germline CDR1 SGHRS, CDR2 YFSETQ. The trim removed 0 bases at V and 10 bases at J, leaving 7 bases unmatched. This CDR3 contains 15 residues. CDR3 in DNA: TGCGCCAGCAGCTTGGTCGGCGGGACTAGCGTAGAGCAGTTCTTC. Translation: CASSLVGGTSVEQFF.

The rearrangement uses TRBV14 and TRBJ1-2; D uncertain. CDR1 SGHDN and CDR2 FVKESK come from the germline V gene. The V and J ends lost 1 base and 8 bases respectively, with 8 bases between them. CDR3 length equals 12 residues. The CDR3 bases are TGTGCCAGCAGCCAAGGGTTTGGCGGCTACACCTTC. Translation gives CASSQGFGGYTF.

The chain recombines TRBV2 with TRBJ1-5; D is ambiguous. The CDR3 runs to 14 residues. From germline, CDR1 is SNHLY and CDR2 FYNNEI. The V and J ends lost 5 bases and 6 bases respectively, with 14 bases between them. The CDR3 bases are TGTGCCAGCAGTACACTACGTTGGGCTCAGCCCCAGCATTTT. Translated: CASSTLRWAQPQHF.

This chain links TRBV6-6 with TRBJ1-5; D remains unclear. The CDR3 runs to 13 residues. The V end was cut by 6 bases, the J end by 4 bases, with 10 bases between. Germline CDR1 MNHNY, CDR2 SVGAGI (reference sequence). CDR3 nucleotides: TGTGCCAGCAGGCCCGTCACAAATCAGCCCCAGCATTTT. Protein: CASRPVTNQPQHF.

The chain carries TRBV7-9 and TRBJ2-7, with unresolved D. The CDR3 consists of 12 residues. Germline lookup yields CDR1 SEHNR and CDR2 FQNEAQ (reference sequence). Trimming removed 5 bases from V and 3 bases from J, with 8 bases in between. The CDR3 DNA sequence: TGTGCCAGCAGCCGCAATGGCTACGAGCAGTACTTC. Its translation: CASSRNGYEQYF.

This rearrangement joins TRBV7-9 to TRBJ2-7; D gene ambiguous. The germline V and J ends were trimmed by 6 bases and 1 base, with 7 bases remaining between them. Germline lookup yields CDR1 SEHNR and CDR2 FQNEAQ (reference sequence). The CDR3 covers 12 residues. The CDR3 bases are TGTGCCAGCAGGGGAATGTCCTACGAGCAGTACTTC. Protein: CASRGMSYEQYF. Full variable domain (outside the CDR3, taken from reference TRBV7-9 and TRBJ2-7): DTGVSQNPRHKITKRGQNVTFRCDPISEHNRLYWYRQTLGQGPEFLTYFQNEAQLEKSRLLSDRFSAERPKGSFSTLEIQRTEQGDSAMYLCASRGMSYEQYFGPGTRLTVT.

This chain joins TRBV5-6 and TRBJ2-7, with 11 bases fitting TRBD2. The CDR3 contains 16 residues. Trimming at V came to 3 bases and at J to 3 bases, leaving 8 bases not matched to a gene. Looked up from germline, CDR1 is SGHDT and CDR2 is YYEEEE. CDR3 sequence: CASSSGTSGFNYEQYF. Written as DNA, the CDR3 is TGTGCCAGCAGCTCCGGGACTAGCGGATTCAACTACGAGCAGTACTTC.

The DNA for the CDR3 is TGTGCCAGCAGTCCCCGGGACAGGCATTACAATGAGCAGTTCTTC. The encoded protein is CASSPRDRHYNEQFF. The gene calls are TRBV28 and TRBJ2-1, with 8 bases aligning to TRBD1. V was pared by 5 bases and J by 4 bases, with 7 bases of the junction left unmatched. The CDR3 loop spans 15 amino acids. Per the germline V gene, CDR1 is MDHEN and CDR2 is SYDVKM.

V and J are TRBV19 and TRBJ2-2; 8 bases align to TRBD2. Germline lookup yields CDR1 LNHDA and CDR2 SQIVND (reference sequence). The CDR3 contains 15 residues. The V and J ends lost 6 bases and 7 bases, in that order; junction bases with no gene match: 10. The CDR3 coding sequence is TGTGCCAGTAGCGGGAGGGCCTCCTTTTACGGGGAGCTGTTTTTT. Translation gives CASSGRASFYGELFF.

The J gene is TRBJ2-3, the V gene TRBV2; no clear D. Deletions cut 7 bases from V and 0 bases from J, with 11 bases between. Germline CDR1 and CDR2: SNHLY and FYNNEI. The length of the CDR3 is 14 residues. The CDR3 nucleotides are TGTGCCAGCATGAGACGTACTAGCACAGATACGCAGTATTTT. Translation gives CASMRRTSTDTQYF.